The rows below give T cell receptor beta chains drawn from one sample of a study of T cell repertoires in cytomegalovirus infection. TCRdb itself ran the reads through MiXCR, one entry per CDR3 protein. The sample records approximately 500,000 distinct CDR3 sequences, approximately 11% being singletons. Sequencing input: PBMCs. The receptor set was obtained from a human donor in good health (CMV status not recorded). Some clones in this sample may be carry-over from other donors' samples. The CDR3 runs from the conserved cysteine through the conserved F or W. The order of the fields is J gene, clone size, D gene, V gene, CDR3 protein, CDR3 DNA. D genes are given only for firm matches. Clone size, where shown, is once, few, many, or a class for clones that have expanded.

TRBJ1-3,few,NA,TRBV6-1,CASSPTYFSGNTIYF,TGTGCCAGCAGTCCGACATATTTCTCTGGAAACACCATATATTTT
TRBJ1-2,many,NA,TRBV29-1,CSVVWANYGYTF,TGCAGCGTTGTGTGGGCGAACTATGGCTACACCTTC
TRBJ1-6,NA,NA,TRBV3-1,CASSKGGWNSPLHF,TGTGCCAGCAGCAAGGGGGGCTGGAATTCACCCCTCCACTTT
TRBJ1-2,many,NA,TRBV24-1,CATSDLDRSYGYTF,TGTGCCACCAGTGATCTGGACAGAAGCTATGGCTACACCTTC
TRBJ1-2,many,NA,TRBV12-3/TRBV12-4,CASDGAANYGYTF,TGTGCCAGCGATGGAGCCGCTAACTATGGCTACACCTTC
TRBJ1-5,many,NA,TRBV7-3,CASSRDINQPQHF,TGTGCCAGCAGCCGGGACATCAATCAGCCCCAGCATTTT
TRBJ2-2,few,NA,TRBV19,CASRKAAANTGELFF,TGTGCCAGTCGGAAAGCGGCAGCGAACACCGGGGAGCTGTTTTTT
TRBJ2-1,many,NA,TRBV7-2,CASSLAVLVNEQFF,TGTGCCAGCAGCTTAGCCGTATTGGTCAATGAGCAGTTCTTC
TRBJ2-1,few,TRBD2,TRBV20-1,CSARESGGLAGGIYNEQFF,TGCAGTGCTAGAGAGTCCGGTGGACTAGCGGGAGGGATCTACAATGAGCAGTTCTTC
TRBJ2-4,few,NA,TRBV28,CASSASYEENIQYF,TGTGCCAGCAGCGCGAGCTACGAAGAAAACATTCAGTACTTC
TRBJ2-7,NA,TRBD1,TRBV14,CASSQFGRQGRREQYF,TGTGCCAGCAGCCAATTCGGGCGACAGGGAAGACGGGAGCAGTACTTC
TRBJ1-2,many,NA,TRBV3-1,CASSPPVRYGYTF,TGTGCCAGCAGTCCCCCCGTGCGTTATGGCTACACCTTC
TRBJ2-2,NA,NA,TRBV7-9,CASSQVVGELFF,TGTGCCAGCAGCCAGGTTGTCGGGGAGCTGTTTTTT
TRBJ2-7,few,NA,TRBV27,CASSLSGRVNEQYF,TGTGCCAGCAGTTTATCGGGCAGGGTGAACGAGCAGTACTTC
TRBJ1-2,many,NA,TRBV19,CASSPSIGYTF,TGTGCCAGTAGTCCCTCGATCGGCTACACCTTC
TRBJ2-7,many,NA,TRBV7-2,CASSLGDLRSYEQYF,TGTGCCAGCAGCTTGGGGGACCTCCGGTCCTACGAGCAGTACTTC
TRBJ2-5,many,TRBD2,TRBV7-2,CASKPGGLQETQYF,TGTGCCAGCAAACCGGGAGGTCTACAAGAGACCCAGTACTTC
TRBJ2-1,few,NA,TRBV20-1,CSARDPGSPSYNEQFF,TGCAGTGCTAGAGATCCGGGGAGCCCTTCGTACAATGAGCAGTTCTTC
TRBJ2-3,many,NA,TRBV5-1,CASSLGRISTDTQYF,TGCGCCAGCAGCTTAGGACGGATTAGCACAGATACGCAGTATTTT
TRBJ2-3,many,NA,TRBV7-3,CASSRGTSTDTQYF,TGTGCCAGCAGCCGGGGGACTAGCACAGATACGCAGTATTTT
TRBJ1-4,NA,NA,TRBV20-1,CSASNLEEKLFF,TGCAGTGCTAGTAACTTGGAGGAAAAACTGTTTTTT
TRBJ2-3,many,NA,TRBV6-5,CASRSGTRGLADTQYF,TGTGCCAGCAGGTCCGGGACAAGGGGCCTTGCAGATACGCAGTATTTT
TRBJ1-4,NA,TRBD1,TRBV28,CASRLRDSANEKLFF,TGTGCCAGCAGACTTCGGGACAGCGCTAATGAAAAACTGTTTTTT